This TCR beta chain emerged from a study of blood T cell repertoires in COVID-19. Study information: Sites in the United States, Italy and Spain provided acute and convalescent COVID-19 samples. In each case, the material was cDNA or gDNA derived from T cells, B-cell-depleted T cells, or PBMCs.

Original data processing: Cell counts per sample came from amplifying reference gene primers. Clones were read by immunoSEQ multiplex PCR, and TCRdb kept only the in-frame ones, dropping some. Clone size and the V and J calls come from that table; the DNA yielded D and trimming. The repertoire holds 75,000 to 100,000 clones, with around nine tenths as singletons. Germline V CDR1 and CDR2: KGHSH, LQKENI. The CDR3 is 13 residues long. The germline V and J ends were trimmed by 3 bases and 0 bases, with 4 bases remaining between them. This clone was picked up one time. The TCR sequence derives from a human donor in a cohort sampled during active COVID-19. This chain links TRBV18 with TRBJ2-3; D gene uncertain. The sequenced sample was peripheral blood. As DNA, the CDR3 is TGTGCCAGCTCACCTCCTAGCACAGATACGCAGTATTTT. It specifies CASSPPSTDTQYF.